This T cell receptor beta chain was observed in a study of graft-versus-host responses after intestinal transplantation. As regards this clone: Antigen unknown.

Sequenced by immunoSEQ multiplex PCR; TCRdb stores in-frame clones only, minus some. Of approximately 68,000 clones detected, 90% appear once; the ten largest clones hold about 4%. Study-level findings and limits: The marrow of recipients harbored GvH clones, and ileum or blood showed some of them first. Within the allografts of patients who had graft-donor T cell macrochimerism, graft-versus-host to host-versus-graft clonal ratios were high.

The CDR3 is made up of 13 amino acids. Trimming took off 1 base at V and 7 bases at J, with 10 bases between the two ends. Germline CDR1 MNHNS, CDR2 SASEGT. This specimen was unstimulated CD8+ T cells sorted from spleen or lymph node cells, taken before transplant. The sequence was obtained from a human donor who was the organ donor for an intestinal transplant. This sequence joins TRBV6-1 and TRBJ1-1; possible D gene TRBD1, 6 bases. The CDR3 here is CASSEDRVIEAFF. The CDR3 DNA follows: TGTGCCAGCAGTGAAGACAGGGTTATTGAAGCTTTCTTT.